Listed below are T cell receptor beta chains from one sample, sequenced in a study of OX40 agonist ivuxolimab in advanced cancers. Measured with immunoSEQ multiplex PCR; TCRdb has only the in-frame clones, and not every one. The repertoire holds about 150,000 clones, roughly 94% seen once, with about 0.31% in the top ten. Sequenced material: CD4+ or CD8+ T cells sorted from blood, taken in a trial of the OX40 agonist ivuxolimab. All receptors come from an adult with an advanced solid tumor such as melanoma, head and neck, liver or kidney cancer. Both conserved end residues are part of each CDR3. The D gene is left open where the match is weak. Size values are once, few and many counts, or a class for expanded clones, and some rows have none.

NA | NA | TRBJ2-7 | TRBV6-5 | CASSSLGRREQYF
NA | NA | TRBJ2-3 | TRBV5-4 | CASSLGLPDTQYF
NA | TRBD2 | TRBJ2-7 | TRBV6-1 | CAISEAGTSGSYEQYF
once | TRBD1 | TRBJ2-7 | TRBV18 | CASSPLQGAVYEQYF
NA | TRBD1 | TRBJ1-2 | TRBV4-3 | CASSQGPRGFDYGYTF
NA | TRBD2 | TRBJ2-1 | TRBV7-9 | CASSLALAGAYNEQFF
NA | NA | TRBJ2-3 | TRBV5-1 | CASSMGRDWGADTQYF
NA | TRBD1 | TRBJ1-3 | TRBV7-2 | CASSLVGTGLSGNTIYF
NA | NA | TRBJ2-5 | TRBV5-4 | CASSLVGFQETQYF
NA | TRBD2 | TRBJ2-1 | TRBV28 | CASSLRAGGNNEQFF
NA | NA | TRBJ1-1 | TRBV13 | CASSPRGVNTEAFF
once | TRBD1 | TRBJ1-2 | TRBV28 | CASSTYMGDRNHYGYTF
NA | NA | TRBJ2-7 | TRBV19 | CARAPGLAGEQYF
NA | NA | TRBJ2-7 | TRBV9 | CASSVASLGFEQYF
NA | NA | TRBJ2-4 | TRBV7-2 | CASRAGGKNIQYF
NA | TRBD2 | TRBJ2-2 | TRBV28 | CASSLYSGGNTGELFF
NA | TRBD1 | TRBJ2-7 | TRBV5-5 | CASSGGTGLIYEQYF
NA | NA | TRBJ2-2 | TRBV7-3 | CAILTSAGELFF
NA | TRBD1 | TRBJ2-7 | TRBV7-9 | CASSLQGAGEQYF
once | NA | TRBJ1-2 | TRBV6-5 | CASTPGPLNYGYTF
NA | NA | TRBJ2-1 | TRBV7-3 | CASSRDWSYNEQFF
NA | TRBD2 | TRBJ2-6 | TRBV9 | CASSGQGLAGISGANVLTF
NA | NA | TRBJ2-2 | TRBV4-3 | CASSHRITEANTGELFF
once | TRBD2 | TRBJ2-7 | TRBV7-9 | CASSLGLADGYEQYF
once | TRBD1 | TRBJ2-3 | TRBV19 | CASHNRGRTDTQYF
NA | TRBD1 | TRBJ1-2 | TRBV5-4 | CASSFGDRFGDGYTF
NA | TRBD2 | TRBJ2-2 | TRBV4-3 | CASSPGLADTGELFF
NA | NA | TRBJ1-1 | TRBV19 | CASSSPGTTFGAAFF
NA | NA | TRBJ2-4 | TRBV7-2 | CASSLGQRGDIQYF
NA | NA | TRBJ1-1 | TRBV19 | CASSTLRGAKGGTEAFF
few | TRBD1 | TRBJ1-2 | TRBV7-2 | CASSSPGTGPNYGYTF
NA | TRBD1 | TRBJ2-3 | TRBV5-1 | CASSLAAGGFADTQYF
NA | TRBD1 | TRBJ2-7 | TRBV27 | CASGYGTGGKYF
NA | NA | TRBJ1-2 | TRBV5-1 | CASSLVAVDGYTF
NA | TRBD1 | TRBJ1-2 | TRBV5-8 | CASSWDRGGYTF
NA | NA | TRBJ1-3 | TRBV7-9 | CASSLAPSSGNTIYF
NA | NA | TRBJ1-4 | TRBV7-9 | CASSLRLDEKLFF
NA | NA | TRBJ2-3 | TRBV2 | CASSDPPGAPPDTQYF
NA | NA | TRBJ2-4 | TRBV7-2 | CASSFPGLAKNIQYF
NA | TRBD2 | TRBJ2-7 | TRBV18 | CASSPYPPGTSGKYEQYF
NA | NA | TRBJ2-2 | TRBV9 | CASSVAVSTSTGELFF
NA | NA | TRBJ2-7 | TRBV30 | CAWSFRSYEQYF
NA | NA | TRBJ1-1 | TRBV18 | CASSLISGNTEAFF
NA | TRBD1 | TRBJ2-7 | TRBV18 | CASSPPGQGASYEQYF
NA | NA | TRBJ2-5 | TRBV7-2 | CASSAYQETQYF
NA | TRBD2 | TRBJ2-7 | TRBV27 | CASKPASGLTYEQYF
NA | NA | TRBJ2-2 | TRBV18 | CASSQRDNTGELFF
NA | NA | TRBJ2-7 | TRBV6-1 | CASGNTYEQYF
NA | NA | TRBJ2-2 | TRBV9 | CASSVEPGPPTGELFF